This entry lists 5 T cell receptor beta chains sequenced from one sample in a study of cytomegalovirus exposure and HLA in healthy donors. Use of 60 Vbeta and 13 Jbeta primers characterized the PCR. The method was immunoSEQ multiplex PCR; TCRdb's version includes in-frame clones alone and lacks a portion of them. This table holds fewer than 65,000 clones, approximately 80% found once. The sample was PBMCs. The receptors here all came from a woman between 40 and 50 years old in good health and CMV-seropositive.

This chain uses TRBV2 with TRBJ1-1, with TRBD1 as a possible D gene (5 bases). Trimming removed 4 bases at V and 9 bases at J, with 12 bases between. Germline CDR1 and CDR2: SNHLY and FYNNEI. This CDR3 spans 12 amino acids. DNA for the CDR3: TGTGCCAGCAGTGGATCAGGGATGAAAGCTTTCTTT. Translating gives CASSGSGMKAFF.

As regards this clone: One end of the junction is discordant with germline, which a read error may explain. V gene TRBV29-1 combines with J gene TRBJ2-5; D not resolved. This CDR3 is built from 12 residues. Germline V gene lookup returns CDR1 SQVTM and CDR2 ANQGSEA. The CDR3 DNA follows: TGCGGCGTTGATGGCTTCGGGGAGACCCAGTACTTC. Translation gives CGVDGFGETQYF.

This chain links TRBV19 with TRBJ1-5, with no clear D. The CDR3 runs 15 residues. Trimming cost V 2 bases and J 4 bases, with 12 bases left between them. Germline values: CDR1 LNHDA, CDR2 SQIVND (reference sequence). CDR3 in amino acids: CASSIMTLGNQPQHF. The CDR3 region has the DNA TGTGCCAGTAGTATAATGACTCTCGGGAATCAGCCCCAGCATTTT.

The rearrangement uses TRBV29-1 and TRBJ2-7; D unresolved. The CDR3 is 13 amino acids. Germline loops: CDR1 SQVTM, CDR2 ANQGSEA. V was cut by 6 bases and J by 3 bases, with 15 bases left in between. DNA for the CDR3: TGCAGCGTCGCCCGCGGAGTCGTCTACGAGCAGTACTTC. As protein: CSVARGVVYEQYF.

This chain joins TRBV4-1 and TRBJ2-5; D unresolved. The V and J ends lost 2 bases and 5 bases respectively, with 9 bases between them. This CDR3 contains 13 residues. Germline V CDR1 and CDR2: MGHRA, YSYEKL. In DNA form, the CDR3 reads TGCGCCAGCAGCCAACCCCAGAAGGAGACCCAGTACTTC. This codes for CASSQPQKETQYF.